What follows is one TCR beta chain and its context. Its antigen remains unknown. This sample was included in a study of OX40 agonist ivuxolimab in advanced cancers. Findings and limits, study-wide: In general, CD8+ T cells held more expanded clones than CD4+ did, on average.

Germline values: CDR1 SEHNR, CDR2 FQNEAQ (reference sequence). The CDR3 runs to 15 residues. V was clipped by 7 bases and J by 5 bases, with 17 bases between them. Clones were sequenced by immunoSEQ multiplex PCR, and TCRdb holds only the in-frame ones, with some missing. Among 35,000 to 50,000 clones listed, roughly 90% were seen once. This chain connects TRBV7-9 to TRBJ1-4; unclear D gene. This specimen consisted of CD4+ or CD8+ T cells sorted from blood, obtained in a trial of the OX40 agonist ivuxolimab. The clonotype was recovered from an adult with an advanced solid tumor such as melanoma, head and neck, liver or kidney cancer. CDR3 nucleotides: TGTGCCAGCACGTCGGCTTTACTCGAAAATGAAAAACTGTTTTTT. Encoded protein: CASTSALLENEKLFF.